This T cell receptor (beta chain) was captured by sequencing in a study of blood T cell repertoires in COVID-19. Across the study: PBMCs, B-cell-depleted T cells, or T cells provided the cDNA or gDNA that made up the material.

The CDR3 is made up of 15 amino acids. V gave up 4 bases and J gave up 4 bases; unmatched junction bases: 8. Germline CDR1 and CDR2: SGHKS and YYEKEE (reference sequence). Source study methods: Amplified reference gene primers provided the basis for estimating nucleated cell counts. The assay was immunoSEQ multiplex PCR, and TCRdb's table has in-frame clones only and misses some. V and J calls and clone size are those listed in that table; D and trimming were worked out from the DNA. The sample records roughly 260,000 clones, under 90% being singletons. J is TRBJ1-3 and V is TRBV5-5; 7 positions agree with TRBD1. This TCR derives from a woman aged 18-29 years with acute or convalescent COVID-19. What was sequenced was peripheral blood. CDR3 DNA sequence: TGTGCCAGCAGCGAACAGGGGTTTTCAGGAAACACCATATATTTT. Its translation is CASSEQGFSGNTIYF.